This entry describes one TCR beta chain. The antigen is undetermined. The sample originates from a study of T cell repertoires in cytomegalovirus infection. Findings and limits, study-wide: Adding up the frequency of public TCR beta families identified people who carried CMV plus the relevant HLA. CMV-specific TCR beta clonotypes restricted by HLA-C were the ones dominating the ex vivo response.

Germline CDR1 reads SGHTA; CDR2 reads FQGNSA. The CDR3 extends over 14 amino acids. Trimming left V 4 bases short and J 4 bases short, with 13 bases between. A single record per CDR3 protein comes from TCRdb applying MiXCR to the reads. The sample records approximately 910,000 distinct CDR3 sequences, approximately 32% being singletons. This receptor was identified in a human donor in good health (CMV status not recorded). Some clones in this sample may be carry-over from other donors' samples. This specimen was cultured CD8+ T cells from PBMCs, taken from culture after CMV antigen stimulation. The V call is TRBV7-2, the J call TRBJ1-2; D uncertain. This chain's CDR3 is CASSYNPLRYGYTF. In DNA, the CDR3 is TGTGCCAGCAGCTACAACCCGTTACGCTATGGCTACACCTTC.